The clone carrying this T cell receptor beta chain was seen only a few times. Its specificity is not known. These data come from a study of shared clonotypes between healthy human individuals. At the level of the study: The cohort comprised two women and a few men. Their ages spanned 18 to 49 years. Regarding the study as a whole: Limitation of the genetic and exposure-history diversity represented came from the few donors. Relative to memory subsets, naive subsets generally showed larger estimated richness.

CDR1 is GTSNPN and CDR2 is SVGIG in the germline V gene (reference sequence). CDR3 length: 12 amino acids. The ends were cut back, 5 bases at V and 0 bases at J, with 5 bases in the middle. Assay: immunoSEQ multiplex PCR; the TCRdb copy retains only in-frame clones and omits some. The sample yields about 980,000 clones, 70% to 85% seen once. Sequencing input: memory CD4+ T cells sorted from blood. As for subset: CD45RA-negative fraction. The receptor's source is a man aged 18 to 30 in good health. This chain joins TRBV30 and TRBJ1-3; no definite D call. CDR3 residues: CAWRLSGNTIYF. Here the CDR3 DNA reads TGTGCCTGGCGTCTCTCTGGAAACACCATATATTTT.